Listed here are 8 T cell receptor beta chains from one sample, sequenced in a study of regulatory and conventional T cells in RAG deficiency. The sorted conventional CD4+ T cells were CD25-low and CD127-high, with genomic DNA sequenced. Measured with immunoSEQ multiplex PCR; TCRdb has only the in-frame clones, and not every one. The sample includes about 50,000 clones, 85% to 90% of them seen just once. The same sample was also used in a study of regulatory T cells. As that report states: Amplification used 52 TRBV primers and 13 TRBJ primers.

The sequenced sample was CD4+ effector T cells sorted from blood. The receptors shown here come from a human donor in good health.

V usage is TRBV7-9 and J usage is TRBJ1-1; D is perhaps TRBD1 (5 bases). The CDR3 spans 15 residues. The germline CDR1 and CDR2 sequences are SEHNR and FQNEAQ (reference sequence). The V and J ends lost 4 bases and 1 base respectively, with 13 bases between them. The CDR3 DNA sequence: TGTGCCAGCAGCTCATGGGGGACTCAGAACACTGAAGCTTTCTTT. Amino acids: CASSSWGTQNTEAFF.

The gene calls are TRBV11-3 and TRBJ1-1, with TRBD1 as a possible D gene (6 bases). CDR3 size: 18 residues. CDR1 and CDR2 (germline): SGHNT, YENEEA. V shed 3 bases and J shed 5 bases, with 25 bases lying between them. The chain's CDR3 is CASSFRGWSGLKGTEAFF. Written as DNA, the CDR3 is TGTGCCAGCAGCTTTAGGGGGTGGAGTGGGTTGAAGGGGACTGAAGCTTTCTTT.

V is TRBV7-2 and J is TRBJ2-3; unclear D gene. Deletions cut 5 bases from V and 2 bases from J, with 8 bases between. The germline gives CDR1 SGHTA, CDR2 FQGNSA. The CDR3 runs 13 residues. The CDR3 reads CASSRYSTDTQYF. In DNA, the CDR3 is TGTGCCAGCAGCCGATACTCCACAGATACGCAGTATTTT. The full variable domain, its missing parts supplied by reference TRBV7-2 and TRBJ2-3, is GAGVSQSPSNKVTEKGKDVELRCDPISGHTALYWYRQSLGQGLEFLIYFQGNSAPDKSGLPSDRFSAERTGGSVSTLTIQRTQQEDSAVYLCASSRYSTDTQYFGPGTRLTVL.

The chain has TRBV6-1 and TRBJ2-3; 8 nucleotides agree with TRBD1. There are 15 residues in the CDR3. Losses at the gene ends were 2 bases for V and 4 bases for J; bases not matched to a gene: 5. Germline loops: CDR1 MNHNS, CDR2 SASEGT. CDR3 nucleotide sequence: TGTGCCAGCAGTGAACCAGGACAGGGAGCAGATACGCAGTATTTT. This gives the protein CASSEPGQGADTQYF.

V is TRBV10-2 and J is TRBJ2-7; D could derive from TRBD1 or TRBD2 (6 bases each). V was pared by 1 base and J by 2 bases, with 12 bases between. This CDR3 spans 15 amino acids. The germline V gene encodes CDR1 WSHSY and CDR2 SAAADI. CDR3 coding DNA: TGCGCCAGCAGTGAGTTTCCGGGGGCTCCCTACGAGCAGTACTTC. It yields the protein CASSEFPGAPYEQYF.

V and J are TRBV7-6 and TRBJ2-1; perhaps TRBD2 as D (5 bases). Germline CDR1 and CDR2: SGHVS and FNYEAQ. This CDR3 comprises 17 residues. The V end lost 1 base, the J end lost 7 bases, and 20 bases lay between the germline ends. The DNA of the CDR3 is TGTGCCAGCAGCTTAGGCCAGGCGAGGGCCGGTTTTAATGAGCAGTTCTTC. Its translation is CASSLGQARAGFNEQFF.

The CDR3 DNA reads as TGTGCCAGCAGCTTAAATATGAGGGAAAAACTGTTTTTT. This sequence encodes CASSLNMREKLFF. This chain connects TRBV7-2 to TRBJ1-4; D remains ambiguous. Germline CDR1 and CDR2: SGHTA and FQGNSA. Trimming shortened V by 2 bases and J by 8 bases, and 9 bases separated the two germline ends. The CDR3 length is 13 residues.

V usage is TRBV6-5 and J usage is TRBJ2-7, with D maybe TRBD2 (5 bases). The V end lost 5 bases, the J end lost 4 bases, and 15 bases lay between the germline ends. CDR1 is MNHEY, CDR2 SVGAGI, per germline. This CDR3 has 14 residues. CDR3 region: CASSPSPYGYEQYF. In DNA, the CDR3 is TGTGCCAGCAGTCCTAGCCCGTACGGGTACGAGCAGTACTTC.